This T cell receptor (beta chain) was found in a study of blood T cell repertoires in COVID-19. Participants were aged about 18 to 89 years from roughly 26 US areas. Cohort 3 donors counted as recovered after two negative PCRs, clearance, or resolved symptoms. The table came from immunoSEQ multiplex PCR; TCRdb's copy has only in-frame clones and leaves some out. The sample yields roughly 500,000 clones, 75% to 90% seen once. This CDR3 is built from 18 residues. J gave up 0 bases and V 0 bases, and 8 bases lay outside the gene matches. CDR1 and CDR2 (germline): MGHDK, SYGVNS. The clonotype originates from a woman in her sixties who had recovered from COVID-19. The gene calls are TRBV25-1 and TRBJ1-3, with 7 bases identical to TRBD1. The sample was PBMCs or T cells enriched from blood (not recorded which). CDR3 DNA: TGTGCCAGCAGTGAATATCCCGGACAGGCCTCCTCTGGAAACACCATATATTTT. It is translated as CASSEYPGQASSGNTIYF.